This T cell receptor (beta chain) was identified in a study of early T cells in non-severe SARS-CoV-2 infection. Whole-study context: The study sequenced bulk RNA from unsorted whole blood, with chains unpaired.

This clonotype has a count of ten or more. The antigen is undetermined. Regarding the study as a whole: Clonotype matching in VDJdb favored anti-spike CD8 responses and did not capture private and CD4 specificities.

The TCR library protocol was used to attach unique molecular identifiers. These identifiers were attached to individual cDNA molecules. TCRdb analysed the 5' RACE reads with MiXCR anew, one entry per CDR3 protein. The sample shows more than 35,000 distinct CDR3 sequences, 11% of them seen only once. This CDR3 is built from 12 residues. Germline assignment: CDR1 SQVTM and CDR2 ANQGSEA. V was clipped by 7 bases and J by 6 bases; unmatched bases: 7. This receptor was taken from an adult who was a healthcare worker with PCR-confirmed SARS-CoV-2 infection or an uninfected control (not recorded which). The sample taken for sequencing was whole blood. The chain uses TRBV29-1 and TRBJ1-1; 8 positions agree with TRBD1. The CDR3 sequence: CSAGQGYSEAFF. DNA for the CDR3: TGCAGCGCAGGACAGGGCTACTCTGAAGCTTTCTTT.